This TCR beta chain was recorded in a study of regulatory T cells in long-lasting Graves disease. General study points: TCR diversity in persistent Graves' patients was below that of newly diagnosed ones.

The V end lost 5 bases, the J end lost 3 bases, and 8 bases lay between the germline ends. Germline lookup yields CDR1 SGHTA and CDR2 FQGNSA. This CDR3 has 12 amino acids. Noted time point: newly diagnosed GD, antithyroid drugs for less than 3 months. PBMCs provided the RNA from which the TCR library was made. Arm-PCR of CDR3 regions and iRepertoire HTBI primers were the basis on which TCR beta libraries were built. TCRdb re-called the multiplex PCR reads with MiXCR, one entry per CDR3 protein. The profile shows 620,000 or so distinct CDR3 sequences, about 15% of them singletons. Concerning this clonotype itself: Its antigen is undetermined.

The same specimen was also included in a second study, on T cells in Graves' hyperthyroidism and ophthalmopathy. Turning to that study: Researchers ran a first-round RT-PCR on the TCR CDR3 using the HTBI primer set. Ophthalmopathy onset followed model prediction by a median approximately 7 months.

This chain uses TRBV7-2 with TRBJ2-7; D unresolved. Sample: peripheral blood mononuclear cells (PBMCs), taken at new diagnosis, from a patient treated with antithyroid drugs. The receptor was derived from a woman in her thirties with Graves disease. CDR3 bases: TGTGCCAGCAGCCGTATTAACTACGAGCAGTACTTC. It translates to CASSRINYEQYF.